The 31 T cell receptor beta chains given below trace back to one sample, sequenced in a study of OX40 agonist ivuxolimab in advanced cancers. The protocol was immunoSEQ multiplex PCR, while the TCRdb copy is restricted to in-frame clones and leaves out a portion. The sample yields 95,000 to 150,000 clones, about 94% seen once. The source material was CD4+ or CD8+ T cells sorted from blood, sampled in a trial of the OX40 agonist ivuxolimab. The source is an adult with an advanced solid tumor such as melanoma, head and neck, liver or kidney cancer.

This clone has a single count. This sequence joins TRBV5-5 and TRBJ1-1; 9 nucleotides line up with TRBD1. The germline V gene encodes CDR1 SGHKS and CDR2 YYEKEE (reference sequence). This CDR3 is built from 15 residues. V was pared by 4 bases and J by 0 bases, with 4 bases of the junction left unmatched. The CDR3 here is CASSSDRGMNTEAFF. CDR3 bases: TGTGCCAGCAGCAGCGACAGGGGGATGAACACTGAAGCTTTCTTT.

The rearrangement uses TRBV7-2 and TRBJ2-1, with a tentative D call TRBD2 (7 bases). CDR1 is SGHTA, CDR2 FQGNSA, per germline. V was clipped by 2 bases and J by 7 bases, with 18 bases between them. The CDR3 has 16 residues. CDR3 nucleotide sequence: TGTGCCAGCAGCTTAAATGCGGGGGCCATTGGAAATGAGCAGTTCTTC. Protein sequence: CASSLNAGAIGNEQFF.

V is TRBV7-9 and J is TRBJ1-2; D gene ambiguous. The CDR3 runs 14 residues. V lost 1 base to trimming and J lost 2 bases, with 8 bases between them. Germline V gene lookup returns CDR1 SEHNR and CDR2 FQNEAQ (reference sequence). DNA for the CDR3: TGTGCCAGCAGCTTAGGTACGGAGAACTATGGCTACACCTTC. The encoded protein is CASSLGTENYGYTF.

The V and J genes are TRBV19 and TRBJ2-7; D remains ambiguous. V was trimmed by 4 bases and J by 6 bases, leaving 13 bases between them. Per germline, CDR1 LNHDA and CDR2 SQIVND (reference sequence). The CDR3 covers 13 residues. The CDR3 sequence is CASSSGRTLEQYF. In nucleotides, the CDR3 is TGTGCCAGTAGTAGCGGCCGAACCCTCGAGCAGTACTTC.

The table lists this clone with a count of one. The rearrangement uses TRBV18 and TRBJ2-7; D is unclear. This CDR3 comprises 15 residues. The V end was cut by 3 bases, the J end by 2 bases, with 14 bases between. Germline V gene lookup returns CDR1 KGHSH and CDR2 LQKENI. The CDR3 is CASSPQVSSTYEQYF. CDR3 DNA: TGTGCCAGCTCACCCCAGGTTAGTTCGACCTACGAGCAGTACTTC.

CDR3 coding DNA: TGTGCCAGCAGCTTAAGATCGGGAGGTTCCCCCCTCCACTTT. Protein product: CASSLRSGGSPLHF. The V call is TRBV7-6, the J call TRBJ1-6; D gene unclear. The CDR3 is made up of 14 amino acids. Germline CDR1 and CDR2: SGHVS and FNYEAQ. V was cut by 2 bases and J by 13 bases, with 15 bases left in between.

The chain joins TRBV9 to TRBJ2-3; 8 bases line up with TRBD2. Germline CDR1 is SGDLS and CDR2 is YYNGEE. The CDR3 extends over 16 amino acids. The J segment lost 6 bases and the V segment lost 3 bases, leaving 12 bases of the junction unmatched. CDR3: CASSGGGSPVSDTQYF. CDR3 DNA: TGTGCCAGCAGCGGCGGGGGGTCCCCGGTGTCGGATACGCAGTATTTT. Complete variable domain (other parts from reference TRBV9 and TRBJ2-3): DSGVTQTPKHLITATGQRVTLRCSPRSGDLSVYWYQQSLDQGLQFLIQYYNGEERAKGNILERFSAQQFPDLHSELNLSSLELGDSALYFCASSGGGSPVSDTQYFGPGTRLTVL.

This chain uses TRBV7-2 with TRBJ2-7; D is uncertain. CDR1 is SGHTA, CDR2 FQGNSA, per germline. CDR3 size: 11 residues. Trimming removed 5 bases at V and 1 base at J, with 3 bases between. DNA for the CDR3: TGTGCCAGCAGCCGTTCCTACGAGCAGTACTTC. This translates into CASSRSYEQYF.

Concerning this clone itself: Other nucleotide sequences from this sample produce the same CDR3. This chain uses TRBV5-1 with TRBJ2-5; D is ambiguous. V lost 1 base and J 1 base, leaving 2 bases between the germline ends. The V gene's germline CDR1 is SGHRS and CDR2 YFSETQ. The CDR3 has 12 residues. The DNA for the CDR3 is TGCGCCAGCAGCTTGAGCCAAGAGACCCAGTACTTC. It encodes CASSLSQETQYF.

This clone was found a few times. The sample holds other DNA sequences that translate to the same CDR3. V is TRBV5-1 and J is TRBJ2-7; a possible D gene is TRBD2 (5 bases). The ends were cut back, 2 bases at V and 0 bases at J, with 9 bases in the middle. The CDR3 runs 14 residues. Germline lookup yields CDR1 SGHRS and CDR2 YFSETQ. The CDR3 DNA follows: TGCGCCAGCAGCTTAGGTGGGAGCTCCTACGAGCAGTACTTC. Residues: CASSLGGSSYEQYF.

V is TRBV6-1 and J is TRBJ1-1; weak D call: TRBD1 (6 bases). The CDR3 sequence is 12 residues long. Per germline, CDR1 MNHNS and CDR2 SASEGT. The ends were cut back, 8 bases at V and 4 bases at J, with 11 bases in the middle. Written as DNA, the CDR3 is TGTGCCAGCCTGAGGACAGTCACTGAAGCTTTCTTT. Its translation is CASLRTVTEAFF.

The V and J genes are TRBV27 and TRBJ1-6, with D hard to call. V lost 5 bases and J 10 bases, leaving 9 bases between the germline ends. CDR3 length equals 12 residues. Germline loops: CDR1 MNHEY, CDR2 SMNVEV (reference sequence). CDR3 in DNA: TGTGCCAGCAGTCAGTTCGGCTCACCCCTCCACTTT. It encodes CASSQFGSPLHF.

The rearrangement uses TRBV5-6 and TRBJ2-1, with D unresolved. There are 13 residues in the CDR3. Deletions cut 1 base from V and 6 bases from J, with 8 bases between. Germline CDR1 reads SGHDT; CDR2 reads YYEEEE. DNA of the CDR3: TGTGCCAGCAGCTTGTCCCCAATCAATGAGCAGTTCTTC. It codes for CASSLSPINEQFF.

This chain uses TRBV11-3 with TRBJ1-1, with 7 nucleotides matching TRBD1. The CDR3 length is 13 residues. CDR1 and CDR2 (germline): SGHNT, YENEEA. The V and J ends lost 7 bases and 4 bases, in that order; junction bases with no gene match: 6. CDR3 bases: TGTGCCAGCAAACGACAGGGAAGCACTGAAGCTTTCTTT. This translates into CASKRQGSTEAFF.

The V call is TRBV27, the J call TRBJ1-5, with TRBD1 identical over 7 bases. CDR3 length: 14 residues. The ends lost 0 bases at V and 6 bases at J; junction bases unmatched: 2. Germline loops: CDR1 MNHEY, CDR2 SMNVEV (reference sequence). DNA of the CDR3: TGTGCCAGCAGTTTATCGCCAGGGGGTCAGCCCCAGCATTTT. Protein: CASSLSPGGQPQHF.

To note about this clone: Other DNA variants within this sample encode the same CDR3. CDR3 coding DNA: TGTGCCAGCAGTTATGGCCCGAACACTGAAGCTTTCTTT. Amino acid sequence: CASSYGPNTEAFF. The J gene is TRBJ1-1, the V gene TRBV6-5; D remains unclear. Germline-derived CDR1 and CDR2 are MNHEY and SVGAGI. V shed 3 bases and J shed 1 base, with 6 bases lying between them. The CDR3 contains 13 residues.

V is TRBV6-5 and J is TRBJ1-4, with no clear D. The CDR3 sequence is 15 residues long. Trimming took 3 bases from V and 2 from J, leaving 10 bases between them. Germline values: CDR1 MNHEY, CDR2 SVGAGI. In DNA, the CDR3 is TGTGCCAGCAGTTATAAGGGCAGCACTAATGAAAAACTGTTTTTT. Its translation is CASSYKGSTNEKLFF.

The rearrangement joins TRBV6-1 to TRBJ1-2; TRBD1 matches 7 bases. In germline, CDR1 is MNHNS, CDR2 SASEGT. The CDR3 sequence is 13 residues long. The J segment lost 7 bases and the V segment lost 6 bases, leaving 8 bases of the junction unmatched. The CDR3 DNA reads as TGTGCCAGCAGGGGACAGCCGCCAAGTGGCTACACCTTC. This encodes CASRGQPPSGYTF.

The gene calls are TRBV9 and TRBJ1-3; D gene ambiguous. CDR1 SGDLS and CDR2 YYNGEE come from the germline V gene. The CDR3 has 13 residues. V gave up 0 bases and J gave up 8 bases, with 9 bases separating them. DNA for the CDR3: TGTGCCAGCAGCGTAGGGCCGGGTGACACCATATATTTT. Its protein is CASSVGPGDTIYF.

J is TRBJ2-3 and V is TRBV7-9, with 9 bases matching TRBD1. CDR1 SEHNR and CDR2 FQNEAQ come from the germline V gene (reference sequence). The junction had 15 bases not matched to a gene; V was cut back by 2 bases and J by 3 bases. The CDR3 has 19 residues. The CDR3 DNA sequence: TGTGCCAGCAGCTTACCCACCCTGGACAGGGGAGGAGGAACAGATACGCAGTATTTT. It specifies CASSLPTLDRGGGTDTQYF.

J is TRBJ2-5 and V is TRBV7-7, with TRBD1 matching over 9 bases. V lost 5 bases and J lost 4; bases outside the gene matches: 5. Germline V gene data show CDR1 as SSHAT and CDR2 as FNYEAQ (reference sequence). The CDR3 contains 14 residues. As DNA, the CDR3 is TGTGCCAGCAGCCTCACAGGGGGCGGAGAGACCCAGTACTTC. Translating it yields CASSLTGGGETQYF.

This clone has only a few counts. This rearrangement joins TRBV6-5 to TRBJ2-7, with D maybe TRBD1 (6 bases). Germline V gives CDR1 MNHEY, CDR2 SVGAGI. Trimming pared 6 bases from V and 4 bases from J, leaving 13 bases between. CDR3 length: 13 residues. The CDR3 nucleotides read TGTGCCAGCAGACGTTCACAGGGATACGAGCAGTACTTC. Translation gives CASRRSQGYEQYF.

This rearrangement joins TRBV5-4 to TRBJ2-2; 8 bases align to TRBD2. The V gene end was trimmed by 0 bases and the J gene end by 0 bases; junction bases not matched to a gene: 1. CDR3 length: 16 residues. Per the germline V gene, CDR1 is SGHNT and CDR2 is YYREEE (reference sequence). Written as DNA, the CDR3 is TGTGCCAGCAGCTTGGTGCGGGGGGCGAACACCGGGGAGCTGTTTTTT. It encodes CASSLVRGANTGELFF.

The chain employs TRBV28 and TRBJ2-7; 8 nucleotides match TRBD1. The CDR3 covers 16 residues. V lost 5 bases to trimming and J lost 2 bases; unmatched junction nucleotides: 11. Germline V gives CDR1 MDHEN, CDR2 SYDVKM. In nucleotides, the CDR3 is TGTGCCAGCAGTGCCGCCGGGACAGGAAAGACCTACGAGCAGTACTTC. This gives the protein CASSAAGTGKTYEQYF.

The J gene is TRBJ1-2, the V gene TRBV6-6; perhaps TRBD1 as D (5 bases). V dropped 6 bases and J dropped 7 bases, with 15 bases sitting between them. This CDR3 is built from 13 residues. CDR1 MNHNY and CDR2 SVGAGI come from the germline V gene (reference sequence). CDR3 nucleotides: TGTGCCAGCAGCGCCCAGGGCGGATCTGGCTACACCTTC. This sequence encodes CASSAQGGSGYTF.

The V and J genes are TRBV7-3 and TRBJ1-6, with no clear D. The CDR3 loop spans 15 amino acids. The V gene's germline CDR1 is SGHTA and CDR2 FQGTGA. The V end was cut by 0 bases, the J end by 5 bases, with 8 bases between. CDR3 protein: CASSLTTLDNSPLHF. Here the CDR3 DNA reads TGTGCCAGCAGCTTAACGACCTTAGATAATTCACCCCTCCACTTT. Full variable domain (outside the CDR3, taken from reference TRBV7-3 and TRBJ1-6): GAGVSQTPSNKVTEKGKYVELRCDPISGHTALYWYRQSLGQGPEFLIYFQGTGAADDSGLPNDRFFAVRPEGSVSTLKIQRTERGDSAVYLCASSLTTLDNSPLHFGNGTRLTVT.

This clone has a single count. The CDR3 reads CASSHSPGILGYTF. The CDR3 nucleotides read TGTGCCAGTAGCCACTCCCCGGGGATACTTGGCTACACCTTC. The chain has TRBV19 and TRBJ1-2; D not certain. The germline V gene encodes CDR1 LNHDA and CDR2 SQIVND (reference sequence). The CDR3 spans 14 residues. Deletions cut 6 bases from V and 7 bases from J, with 18 bases between.

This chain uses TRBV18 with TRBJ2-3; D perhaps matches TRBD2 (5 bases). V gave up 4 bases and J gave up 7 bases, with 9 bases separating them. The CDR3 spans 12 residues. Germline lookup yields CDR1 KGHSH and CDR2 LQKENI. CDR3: CASSLEGNTQYF. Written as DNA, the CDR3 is TGTGCCAGCTCACTTGAGGGAAATACGCAGTATTTT. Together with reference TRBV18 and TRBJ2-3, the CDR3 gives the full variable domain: NAGVMQNPRHLVRRRGQEARLRCSPMKGHSHVYWYRQLPEEGLKFMVYLQKENIIDESGMPKERFSAEFPKEGPSILRIQQVVRGDSAAYFCASSLEGNTQYFGPGTRLTVL.

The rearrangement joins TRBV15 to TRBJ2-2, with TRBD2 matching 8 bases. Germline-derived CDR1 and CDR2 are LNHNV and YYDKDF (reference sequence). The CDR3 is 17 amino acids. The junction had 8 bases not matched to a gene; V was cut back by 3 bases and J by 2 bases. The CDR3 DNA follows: TGTGCCACCAGCAGGGGCCCCGGGGGGGCTAACACCGGGGAGCTGTTTTTT. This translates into CATSRGPGGANTGELFF. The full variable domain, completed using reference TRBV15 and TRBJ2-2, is DAMVIQNPRYQVTQFGKPVTLSCSQTLNHNVMYWYQQKSSQAPKLLFHYYDKDFNNEADTPDNFQSRRPNTSFCFLDIRSPGLGDTAMYLCATSRGPGGANTGELFFGEGSRLTVL.

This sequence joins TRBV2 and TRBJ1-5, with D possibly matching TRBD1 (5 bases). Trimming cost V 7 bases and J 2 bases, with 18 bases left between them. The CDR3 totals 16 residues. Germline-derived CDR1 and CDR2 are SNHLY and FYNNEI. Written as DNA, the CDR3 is TGTGCCAGCACTGCAGGGACGATCCGGGGCAATCAGCCCCAGCATTTT. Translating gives CASTAGTIRGNQPQHF.

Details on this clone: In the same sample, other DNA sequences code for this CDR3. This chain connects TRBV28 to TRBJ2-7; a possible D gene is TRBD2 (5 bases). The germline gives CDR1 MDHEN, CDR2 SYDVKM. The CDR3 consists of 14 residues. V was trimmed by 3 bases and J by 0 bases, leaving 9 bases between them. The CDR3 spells CASSFGGSSYEQYF. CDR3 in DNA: TGTGCCAGCAGTTTTGGCGGGTCCTCCTACGAGCAGTACTTC.